The rows below give T cell receptor beta chains drawn from one sample of a study of blood T cell repertoires in COVID-19. Profiling relied on immunoSEQ multiplex PCR, and the TCRdb table lists in-frame clones only, not all of them. In the table there are approximately 220,000 clones, 83% of which are singletons. Input material: PBMCs or T cells enriched from blood (not recorded which). The receptors were sampled from a middle-aged woman who had been exposed to COVID-19. The CDR3 runs from the conserved cysteine through the conserved F or W. Each record gives: CDR3 length, V gene, CDR3 protein.

17,TRBV3-1/TRBV3-2,CASSQEGRGQTSDTQYF
15,TRBV18,CASSPNRDRAGEQYF
13,TRBV7-8,CASSLNPRDTIYF
15,TRBV12-5,CASGLFGGRGYGYTF
15,TRBV3-1/TRBV3-2,CASSQEGQGNEKLFF
15,TRBV6-5,CASRDPGQPYNEQFF
15,TRBV6-4,CASSDTGLAADTQYF
15,TRBV4-2,CASSQESGAVDTQYF
15,TRBV28,CASSSAAGANYGYTF
20,TRBV19,CASSIYPPGTGGFSNYGYTF
16,TRBV27,CASRRLAALHQETQYF
19,TRBV4-3,CASSQNPARGAYSNQPQHF
14,TRBV10-3,CAISAHSEGQPQHF
14,TRBV6-5,CASRDGTGREKLFF
12,TRBV10-2,CATNDRNTEAFF
16,TRBV11-3,CASSPGVQLNTGELFF
15,TRBV6-2/TRBV6-3,CASSPTGRGVDEQYF
14,TRBV7-2,CASSLNGEQETQYF
12,TRBV25-1,CASSEEQEGLTF
15,TRBV7-7,CASSKGQGRGETQYF
13,TRBV6-5,CASSYGTAGELFF
15,TRBV27,CASSFWGTGENEQFF
14,TRBV5-6,CASSLGLAGETQYF
13,TRBV6-5,CASRYSGKETQYF
13,TRBV30,CAWGTGIADTQYF
16,TRBV2,CASSEVSGTNTGELFF
13,TRBV12-3/TRBV12-4,CASSRDNPTEAFF
16,TRBV2,CASSWTGPANTGELFF
16,TRBV7-8,CASDPVGGGLVTEAFF
13,TRBV9,CASSGGGTDTQYF
13,TRBV7-9,CASSDGWGQPQHF
15,TRBV5-1,CASSTASGRYNEQFF